A single sample gave rise to the 3 T cell receptor beta chains below, sequenced in a study of blood T cells in healthy people across ages. A second PCR, run for roughly 7 to 12 cycles, used a sample-barcoded 5' primer plus a J-beta primer mix. TCRdb re-called the 5' RACE reads with MiXCR, one entry per CDR3 protein. In the table there are hundreds of thousands of distinct CDR3 sequences, 40% to 50% of which are singletons. Sequencing used blood. These receptors were obtained from a man older than 75 in good health.

The rearrangement uses TRBV28 and TRBJ2-7; 7 bases map to TRBD1. Looked up from germline, CDR1 is MDHEN and CDR2 is SYDVKM. V dropped 11 bases and J dropped 4; count of bases not matched to a gene: 14. The CDR3 consists of 14 residues. This CDR3 reads CAVRDRAFTYEQYF. CDR3 nucleotides: TGTGCCGTTCGCGACAGGGCCTTTACATACGAGCAGTACTTC.

This clonotype was counted between two and nine times. This chain joins TRBV20-1 and TRBJ2-1; no clear D gene. Germline V gene data show CDR1 as DFQATT and CDR2 as SNEGSKA (reference sequence). Trimming removed 4 bases from V and 2 bases from J, with 12 bases in between. This CDR3 is 14 amino acids long. CDR3 bases: TGCAGTGCTAACTCATGGTACCCCTACAATGAGCAGTTCTTC. It is translated as CSANSWYPYNEQFF.

This clonotype was detected a few times. The chain links TRBV3-1 to TRBJ2-4, with D hard to call. This CDR3 spans 16 amino acids. V gave up 1 base and J gave up 3 bases, with 13 bases separating them. The germline CDR1 and CDR2 sequences are LGHDT and YNNKEL (reference sequence). This CDR3 reads CASSQVTYSDKNIQYF. CDR3 nucleotides: TGTGCCAGCAGCCAAGTAACGTACAGCGACAAAAACATTCAGTACTTC.